Presented here are 23 T cell receptor beta chains from one specimen sequenced in a study of a mutant IDH1 vaccine in newly diagnosed glioma. Assay: immunoSEQ multiplex PCR; the TCRdb copy retains only in-frame clones and omits some. The data contain about 56,000 clones, just under 90% of them singletons. These receptors' targets are unknown. As to time point: week 5, during vaccination. All doses held 300 ug of mutant IDH1 20-mer peptide, with topical imiquimod. The sample here was PBMCs, taken from a glioma patient whose treatment included an IDH1 peptide vaccine. The source is a woman between 40 and 50 years old with glioma.

The chain has TRBV5-4 and TRBJ2-1; D is ambiguous. CDR1 SGHNT and CDR2 YYREEE come from the germline V gene (reference sequence). The germline V and J ends were trimmed by 5 bases and 7 bases, with 10 bases remaining between them. This CDR3 is 12 amino acids long. Written as DNA, the CDR3 is TGTGCCAGCAGAGACCCGCGGAATGAGCAGTTCTTC. As protein: CASRDPRNEQFF. Filled out from reference TRBV5-4 and TRBJ2-1, the complete variable domain reads ETGVTQSPTHLIKTRGQQVTLRCSSQSGHNTVSWYQQALGQGPQFIFQYYREEENGRGNFPPRFSGLQFPNYSSELNVNALELDDSALYLCASRDPRNEQFFGPGTRLTVL.

The chain links TRBV15 to TRBJ1-4; the D gene is possibly TRBD1 (5 bases). Deletions cut 0 bases from V and 5 bases from J, with 7 bases between. The CDR3 length is 14 residues. CDR1 and CDR2 from the germline V gene are LNHNV and YYDKDF (reference sequence). The CDR3 reads CATSRDRENEKLFF. CDR3 in DNA: TGTGCCACCAGCAGAGACAGGGAAAATGAAAAACTGTTTTTT.

The V gene is TRBV6-5, the J gene TRBJ2-5; TRBD1 is a possible D gene (5 bases). Germline CDR1 and CDR2: MNHEY and SVGAGI. This CDR3 spans 15 amino acids. Trimming cost V 2 bases and J 2 bases, with 12 bases left between them. The CDR3 is CASSYRQPGQETQYF. CDR3 in DNA: TGTGCCAGCAGTTACCGACAGCCTGGTCAAGAGACCCAGTACTTC.

The chain uses TRBV7-6 and TRBJ1-1; D unclear. The CDR3 covers 14 residues. Germline assignment: CDR1 SGHVS and CDR2 FNYEAQ. V lost 5 bases to trimming and J lost 3 bases, with 13 bases between them. CDR3: CASSPFETDTEAFF. The CDR3 nucleotides read TGTGCCAGCAGCCCCTTTGAAACGGACACTGAAGCTTTCTTT. The whole variable domain, filled in from reference TRBV7-6 and TRBJ1-1, reads GAGVSQSPRYKVTKRGQDVALRCDPISGHVSLYWYRQALGQGPEFLTYFNYEAQQDKSGLPNDRFSAERPEGSISTLTIQRTEQRDSAMYRCASSPFETDTEAFFGQGTRLTVV.

This clone came up a few times. The gene calls are TRBV4-2 and TRBJ1-5; D not resolved. This CDR3 has 15 amino acids. The ends were cut back, 0 bases at V and 0 bases at J, with 6 bases in the middle. Germline values: CDR1 LGHNA, CDR2 YNFKEQ. In DNA form, the CDR3 reads TGTGCCAGCAGCCAAGACAGGTATAGCAATCAGCCCCAGCATTTT. It codes for CASSQDRYSNQPQHF.

The chain has TRBV7-2 and TRBJ2-3, with TRBD2 matching 8 bases. CDR3 length: 15 amino acids. Germline lookup yields CDR1 SGHTA and CDR2 FQGNSA. J lost 2 bases, V lost 6 bases, and 7 bases had no gene match. In DNA, the CDR3 is TGTGCCAGCAGAGGCGGACTAGCCGTCACAGATACGCAGTATTTT. Translation gives CASRGGLAVTDTQYF.

This sequence joins TRBV5-5 and TRBJ1-4; D perhaps matches TRBD1 (5 bases). The CDR3 runs 15 residues. V gave up 4 bases and J gave up 8 bases, with 18 bases separating them. Germline V gene sequence: CDR1 SGHKS, CDR2 YYEKEE (reference sequence). The chain's CDR3 is CASSGGTIRGEKLFF. The DNA for the CDR3 is TGTGCCAGCAGCGGGGGGACCATAAGAGGGGAAAAACTGTTTTTT.

CDR3 sequence: CASSEKWGSAGGYTF. The CDR3 bases are TGTGCCAGCAGTGAAAAATGGGGCTCCGCGGGCGGCTACACCTTC. The V call is TRBV6-1, the J call TRBJ1-2, with D possibly being TRBD1 (5 bases). CDR1 MNHNS and CDR2 SASEGT come from the germline V gene. This CDR3 spans 15 amino acids. V was cut by 2 bases and J by 8 bases, with 18 bases left in between.

The chain has TRBV5-5 and TRBJ2-7, with D possibly being TRBD2 (6 bases). From germline, CDR1 is SGHKS and CDR2 YYEKEE (reference sequence). The V end lost 0 bases, the J end lost 2 bases, and 12 bases lay between the germline ends. The CDR3 extends over 15 amino acids. CDR3: CASSLVEGGPYEQYF. CDR3 DNA sequence: TGTGCCAGCAGCTTGGTAGAGGGAGGCCCCTACGAGCAGTACTTC.

J is TRBJ2-7 and V is TRBV2; D remains ambiguous. This CDR3 is 13 amino acids long. The V end lost 8 bases, the J end lost 2 bases, and 13 bases lay between the germline ends. Germline V CDR1 and CDR2: SNHLY, FYNNEI. CDR3 sequence (DNA): TGTGCCAGCTTGGCACAGACAACCTACGAGCAGTACTTC. Its protein product is CASLAQTTYEQYF. Looking up the rest from reference TRBV2 and TRBJ2-7 gives the full variable domain: EPEVTQTPSHQVTQMGQEVILRCVPISNHLYFYWYRQILGQKVEFLVSFYNNEISEKSEIFDDQFSVERPDGSNFTLKIRSTKLEDSAMYFCASLAQTTYEQYFGPGTRLTVT.

In its sample, this clone was seen once. V and J are TRBV10-1 and TRBJ1-1; no definite D call. The V gene lost 5 bases and the J gene lost 6 bases, with 7 bases spanning the gap. Germline assignment: CDR1 WNHNN and CDR2 SYGVQD (reference sequence). The CDR3 has 11 residues. The DNA of the CDR3 is TGCGCCAGCAGTCATGGACCTGAAGCTTTCTTT. It codes for CASSHGPEAFF.

The rearrangement joins TRBV28 to TRBJ1-2, with no clear D. The CDR3 totals 12 residues. The germline V and J ends were trimmed by 3 bases and 0 bases, with 2 bases remaining between them. CDR1 and CDR2 (germline): MDHEN, SYDVKM. CDR3: CASSFSNYGYTF. The CDR3 region has the DNA TGTGCCAGCAGTTTCTCTAACTATGGCTACACCTTC.

The V gene is TRBV27, the J gene TRBJ2-1; 14 bases match TRBD2. Trimming cost V 3 bases and J 9 bases; bases outside gene matches: 4. CDR3 size: 15 residues. CDR1 is MNHEY, CDR2 SMNVEV, per germline (reference sequence). The CDR3, as DNA: TGTGCCAGCAGTTTTTGGGGACTAGCGGGAGTTGAGCAGTTCTTC. Its translation: CASSFWGLAGVEQFF.

The CDR3 coding sequence is TGTGCCAGCAGCTTAGCGGGGTCTACCACAGATACGCAGTATTTT. Its translation: CASSLAGSTTDTQYF. The chain employs TRBV7-9 and TRBJ2-3; no firm D call. The length of the CDR3 is 15 residues. The V end lost 0 bases, the J end lost 2 bases, and 9 bases lay between the germline ends. Germline V gene data show CDR1 as SEHNR and CDR2 as FQNEAQ (reference sequence).

V gene TRBV29-1 combines with J gene TRBJ2-3; D could derive from TRBD1 or TRBD2 (10 bases each). The germline gives CDR1 SQVTM, CDR2 ANQGSEA. This CDR3 contains 19 residues. Trimming removed 4 bases at V and 4 bases at J, with 30 bases between. CDR3 protein: CSVGRGTGVSGGPADTQYF. DNA of the CDR3: TGCAGCGTTGGTAGGGGGACAGGGGTTAGCGGGGGGCCGGCAGATACGCAGTATTTT.

This clone appeared a few times. The chain links TRBV7-9 to TRBJ1-5, with D unclear. The CDR3 consists of 14 residues. Trimming left V 4 bases short and J 2 bases short, with 9 bases between. Germline V gene lookup returns CDR1 SEHNR and CDR2 FQNEAQ (reference sequence). The CDR3 bases are TGTGCCAGCAGCTCCGGACCGGGCAATCAGCCCCAGCATTTT. Amino acid sequence: CASSSGPGNQPQHF.

CDR3 loop: CASSYGGLAVPETQYF. As DNA, the CDR3 is TGTGCCAGCAGTTACGGGGGACTAGCGGTCCCAGAGACCCAGTACTTC. This rearrangement joins TRBV6-6 to TRBJ2-5, with 11 bases that match TRBD2. This CDR3 contains 16 residues. Germline lookup yields CDR1 MNHNY and CDR2 SVGAGI (reference sequence). V was pared by 2 bases and J by 4 bases, with 6 bases of the junction left unmatched.

The chain combines TRBV9 with TRBJ2-7; D remains ambiguous. V was shortened by 4 bases and J by 2 bases, with 13 bases between the two germline ends. There are 14 residues in the CDR3. Germline values: CDR1 SGDLS, CDR2 YYNGEE. CDR3 DNA sequence: TGTGCCAGCAGCCTGGCGGAATTTCCCTACGAGCAGTACTTC. Translation: CASSLAEFPYEQYF.

V gene TRBV11-1 combines with J gene TRBJ1-6; D call uncertain. CDR1 and CDR2 (germline): SGHAT, FQDESV (reference sequence). Trimming left V 5 bases short and J 9 bases short, with 8 bases between. The CDR3 has 12 residues. In DNA form, the CDR3 reads TGTGCCAGCAGCCAACGAGGTTCACCCCTCCACTTT. This translates into CASSQRGSPLHF.

The chain joins TRBV7-8 to TRBJ1-4; a weak D match, TRBD1 (6 bases). Germline lookup yields CDR1 SGHVS and CDR2 FQNEAQ. The V and J ends lost 11 bases and 8 bases respectively, with 21 bases between them. The CDR3 sequence is 14 residues long. The CDR3 DNA follows: TGTGCCTCAGGGGTGACACAAGGCCGGGAAAAACTGTTTTTT. Its protein product is CASGVTQGREKLFF.

The chain uses TRBV28 and TRBJ2-7; 7 nucleotides agree with TRBD1. This CDR3 region has 15 residues. Germline CDR1 reads MDHEN; CDR2 reads SYDVKM. With 4 bases clipped from V and 0 bases from J, the junction kept 6 bases outside the gene matches. CDR3 in DNA: TGTGCCAGCAGTTCGGGACAGCAGTTCTCCTACGAGCAGTACTTC. Its translation is CASSSGQQFSYEQYF.

This chain links TRBV18 with TRBJ2-1, with D hard to call. The CDR3 is 12 amino acids. The V gene lost 3 bases and the J gene lost 5 bases, with 5 bases spanning the gap. Germline V gives CDR1 KGHSH, CDR2 LQKENI. The CDR3 DNA is TGTGCCAGCTCACCGGTCCACAATGAGCAGTTCTTC. It specifies CASSPVHNEQFF.

This clone was seen once. V usage is TRBV18 and J usage is TRBJ2-7; TRBD2 matches 12 bases. V trimming: 1 base; J trimming: 3 bases; junction bases outside the gene matches: 7. The CDR3 is 17 residues long. Germline CDR1 and CDR2: KGHSH and LQKENI. This CDR3 is CASSPRLAGEGGYEQYF. CDR3 nucleotide sequence: TGTGCCAGCTCACCACGACTAGCGGGAGAGGGGGGCTACGAGCAGTACTTC.